The 7 T cell receptor beta chains presented below share a single source sample, sequenced in a study of shared clonotypes between healthy human individuals. Clones were sequenced by immunoSEQ multiplex PCR, and TCRdb holds only the in-frame ones, with some missing. The data show roughly 2.6 million clones, around 90% seen once. The material sequenced was naive CD4+ T cells sorted from blood. Noted subset: CD45RA+ positively selected. The receptors derive from a man younger than 35 in good health.

This rearrangement joins TRBV7-2 to TRBJ1-2, with D perhaps matching TRBD1 (6 bases). Trimming pared 5 bases from V and 4 bases from J, leaving 14 bases between. Germline CDR1 is SGHTA and CDR2 is FQGNSA. The CDR3 runs 14 residues. This chain's CDR3 is CASSPRQDFYGYTF. The CDR3, as DNA: TGTGCCAGCAGCCCTCGACAGGATTTCTATGGCTACACCTTC.

This chain uses TRBV2 with TRBJ2-7; D ambiguous. The V gene lost 2 bases and the J gene lost 2 bases, with 13 bases spanning the gap. This CDR3 comprises 15 residues. The V gene's germline CDR1 is SNHLY and CDR2 FYNNEI. CDR3 sequence (DNA): TGTGCCAGCAGTGAACTTCCAGCCATCACCTACGAGCAGTACTTC. Its translation: CASSELPAITYEQYF.

CDR3 residues: CASSMEGRRSIYNEQFF. In DNA form, the CDR3 reads TGTGCCAGCAGCATGGAAGGGAGAAGGTCCATCTACAATGAGCAGTTCTTC. The rearrangement joins TRBV5-6 to TRBJ2-1, with a weak D call TRBD2 (5 bases). V dropped 4 bases and J dropped 3 bases, with 20 bases sitting between them. The germline CDR1 and CDR2 sequences are SGHDT and YYEEEE. CDR3 size: 17 residues. Filled out from reference TRBV5-6 and TRBJ2-1, the complete variable domain reads DAGVTQSPTHLIKTRGQQVTLRCSPKSGHDTVSWYQQALGQGPQFIFQYYEEEERQRGNFPDRFSGHQFPNYSSELNVNALLLGDSALYLCASSMEGRRSIYNEQFFGPGTRLTVL.

CDR3 protein: CASRDRDSGNTIYF. For the CDR3, the DNA is TGTGCCAGCAGGGACAGAGACTCTGGAAACACCATATATTTT. This chain connects TRBV6-5 to TRBJ1-3; TRBD1 might be the D (6 bases). This CDR3 contains 14 residues. Trimming took off 6 bases at V and 0 bases at J, with 9 bases between the two ends. The V gene's germline CDR1 is MNHEY and CDR2 SVGAGI.

This clone was counted once. Within the sample, other DNA sequences also encode this same CDR3. CDR3 loop: CASSQDWGVRTDTQYF. The CDR3 coding sequence is TGCGCCAGCAGCCAAGATTGGGGGGTTCGCACAGATACGCAGTATTTT. The chain has TRBV4-1 and TRBJ2-3, with D possibly TRBD2 on 6 matching bases. Deletions cut 0 bases from V and 1 base from J, with 11 bases between. The germline CDR1 and CDR2 sequences are MGHRA and YSYEKL. The CDR3 loop spans 16 amino acids.

The rearrangement uses TRBV4-1 and TRBJ2-7; 9 bases fit TRBD1. The germline V gene encodes CDR1 MGHRA and CDR2 YSYEKL. CDR3 length: 16 amino acids. The junction had 14 bases not matched to a gene; V was cut back by 4 bases and J by 7 bases. The CDR3: CASSRGVGTGPREQYF. CDR3 coding DNA: TGCGCCAGCAGCCGAGGGGTCGGGACAGGGCCGAGGGAGCAGTACTTC.

Comments on this clone: The sample holds other DNA sequences that translate to the same CDR3. J is TRBJ2-5 and V is TRBV6-5; TRBD2 agrees at 10 bases. The V gene end was trimmed by 5 bases and the J gene end by 4 bases; junction bases not matched to a gene: 7. Per the germline V gene, CDR1 is MNHEY and CDR2 is SVGAGI. The CDR3 is made up of 15 amino acids. This chain's CDR3 is CASSPGLAAGETQYF. In nucleotides, the CDR3 is TGTGCCAGCAGTCCCGGACTAGCGGCGGGAGAGACCCAGTACTTC.